These 7 T cell receptor beta chains share one sample of origin, sequenced in a study of cytomegalovirus exposure and HLA in healthy donors. The PCR contained 60 Vbeta and 13 Jbeta primers. TCRdb's copy holds only in-frame clones and misses some; the assay was immunoSEQ multiplex PCR. The top ten clones hold about 13% of a sample with some 140,000 clones, roughly three quarters of them seen once. Input material: PBMCs. The receptors come from a young man in good health and CMV-seropositive.

The chain links TRBV5-1 to TRBJ1-2; D gene ambiguous. Trimming cost V 4 bases and J 0 bases, with 7 bases left between them. Per germline, CDR1 SGHRS and CDR2 YFSETQ. This CDR3 is 13 amino acids long. This chain's CDR3 is CASSQNSNYGYTF. The CDR3 DNA reads as TGCGCCAGCAGCCAGAATTCTAACTATGGCTACACCTTC.

The chain recombines TRBV7-6 with TRBJ1-5, with 7 nucleotides matching TRBD1. The CDR3 sequence is 15 residues long. Looked up from germline, CDR1 is SGHVS and CDR2 is FNYEAQ. V shed 0 bases and J 10 bases; nucleotides not matched to a gene: 9. The CDR3 reads CASSLAAQGTGPQHF. CDR3 DNA sequence: TGTGCCAGCAGCTTAGCGGCACAGGGGACTGGTCCCCAGCATTTT. The variable domain in full, with the rest retrieved from reference TRBV7-6 and TRBJ1-5, is GAGVSQSPRYKVTKRGQDVALRCDPISGHVSLYWYRQALGQGPEFLTYFNYEAQQDKSGLPNDRFSAERPEGSISTLTIQRTEQRDSAMYRCASSLAAQGTGPQHFGDGTRLSIL.

The chain recombines TRBV9 with TRBJ1-2, with no clear D. The CDR3 sequence is 15 residues long. Trimming pared 2 bases from V and 1 base from J, leaving 12 bases between. Germline loops: CDR1 SGDLS, CDR2 YYNGEE. The CDR3 DNA is TGTGCCAGCAGCGTTGGTGGAGAGCTTAACTATGGCTACACCTTC. It codes for CASSVGGELNYGYTF.

The gene calls are TRBV15 and TRBJ2-7; D is unclear. From germline, CDR1 is LNHNV and CDR2 YYDKDF (reference sequence). This CDR3 has 13 residues. Trimming left V 3 bases short and J 0 bases short, with 6 bases between. The CDR3 reads CATSSPLSYEQYF. The DNA for the CDR3 is TGTGCCACCAGCAGTCCTCTCTCCTACGAGCAGTACTTC.

To note about this clone: Additional DNA sequences in this sample encode the identical CDR3. J is TRBJ2-1 and V is TRBV7-9, with 7 bases identical to TRBD1. The length of the CDR3 is 13 residues. CDR1 and CDR2 from the germline V gene are SEHNR and FQNEAQ (reference sequence). The V and J ends lost 4 bases and 9 bases, in that order; junction bases with no gene match: 6. CDR3 region: CASSSQGVGEQFF. The DNA for the CDR3 is TGTGCCAGCAGCTCTCAGGGGGTCGGTGAGCAGTTCTTC. The full variable domain, with the rest looked up from reference TRBV7-9 and TRBJ2-1, is DTGVSQNPRHKITKRGQNVTFRCDPISEHNRLYWYRQTLGQGPEFLTYFQNEAQLEKSRLLSDRFSAERPKGSFSTLEIQRTEQGDSAMYLCASSSQGVGEQFFGPGTRLTVL.

This clone is a singleton in its sample. This sequence joins TRBV27 and TRBJ1-5; 8 bases fit TRBD1. The V gene's germline CDR1 is MNHEY and CDR2 SMNVEV (reference sequence). J was trimmed by 2 bases and V by 4 bases; bases with no gene match: 7. This CDR3 is built from 16 residues. The CDR3 DNA sequence: TGTGCCAGCAGTTCCTCCGGGACAGGTCGCAATCAGCCCCAGCATTTT. Translating it yields CASSSSGTGRNQPQHF.

The gene calls are TRBV7-8 and TRBJ1-5; D remains ambiguous. CDR3 length equals 18 residues. The germline V and J ends were trimmed by 1 base and 0 bases, with 16 bases remaining between them. CDR1 and CDR2 (germline): SGHVS, FQNEAQ. In DNA, the CDR3 is TGTGCCAGCAGCTTAGTATCCACAGACGTCTATAGCAATCAGCCCCAGCATTTT. It translates to CASSLVSTDVYSNQPQHF.